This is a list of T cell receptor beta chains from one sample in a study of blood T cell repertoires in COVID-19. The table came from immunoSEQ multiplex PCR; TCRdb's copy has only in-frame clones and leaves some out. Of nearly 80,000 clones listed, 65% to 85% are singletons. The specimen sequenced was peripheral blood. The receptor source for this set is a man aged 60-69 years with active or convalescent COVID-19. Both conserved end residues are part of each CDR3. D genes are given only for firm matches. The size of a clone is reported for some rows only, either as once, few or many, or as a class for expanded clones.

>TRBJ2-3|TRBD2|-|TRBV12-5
TGTGCTAGTGGTTTGGTGATGACTAGCGGGGTCGGCACAGATACGCAGTATTTT
CASGLVMTSGVGTDTQYF
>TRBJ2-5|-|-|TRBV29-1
TGCAGCGTTTTACGGGACTCCTCGGGGAGGACCCAGTACTTC
CSVLRDSSGRTQYF
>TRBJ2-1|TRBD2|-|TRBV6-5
TGTGCCAGCAGTTACGGGGGGGCCTACAATGAGCAGTTCTTC
CASSYGGAYNEQFF
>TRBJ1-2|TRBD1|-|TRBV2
TGTGCCAGCAGTCGATCACAGGGGAACTATGGCTACACCTTC
CASSRSQGNYGYTF
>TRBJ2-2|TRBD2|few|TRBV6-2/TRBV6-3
TGTGCCAGCAGCAAAAGGGGACTAGCGGCCATTGAGGAGCTGTTTTTT
CASSKRGLAAIEELFF
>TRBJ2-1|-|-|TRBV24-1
TGTGCCACCAGTGATACCGGGACTGGAGCCGCCAATGAGCAGTTCTTC
CATSDTGTGAANEQFF
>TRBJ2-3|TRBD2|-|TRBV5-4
TGTGCCAGCAGCCCCCAAGCGGGGGCCCGCACAGATACGCAGTATTTT
CASSPQAGARTDTQYF
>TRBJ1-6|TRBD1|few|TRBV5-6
TGTGCCAGCAGCTCGGGACAGAATTCACCCCTCCACTTT
CASSSGQNSPLHF
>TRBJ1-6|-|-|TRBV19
TGTGCCAGTAAAGGGGGTGGGGGTAATTCACCCCTCCACTTT
CASKGGGGNSPLHF
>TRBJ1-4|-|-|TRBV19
TGTGCCAGTAGATTGACAGCAACTAATGAAAAACTGTTTTTT
CASRLTATNEKLFF
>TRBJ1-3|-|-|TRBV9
TGTGCCAGCAGCGCGACCCAGGGGTTCTCTGGAAACACCATATATTTT
CASSATQGFSGNTIYF
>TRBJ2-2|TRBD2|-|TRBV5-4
TGTGCCAGCCACCCGGGGGGGGCCCCCGGGGAGCTGTTTTTT
CASHPGGAPGELFF
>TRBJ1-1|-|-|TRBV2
TGTGCCAGCAGTGAACCCGGGATACGGGGAGCTTTCTTT
CASSEPGIRGAFF
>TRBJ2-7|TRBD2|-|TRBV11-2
TGTGCCAGCAGCTCCTGGCTCACTAGCGGGGGGCGGAGCTCCTACGAGCAGTACTTC
CASSSWLTSGGRSSYEQYF
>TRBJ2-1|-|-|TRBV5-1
TGCGCCAGCAGCGCGGGTGACTGGCAGGGGGGCAATGAGCAGTTCTTC
CASSAGDWQGGNEQFF
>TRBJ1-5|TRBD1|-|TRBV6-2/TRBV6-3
TGTGCCAGCAGCCACGACAGGGCTAATCAGCCCCAGCATTTT
CASSHDRANQPQHF
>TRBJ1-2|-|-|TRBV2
TGTGCCAGCATAGGTCGGGAAATATATGGCTACACCTTC
CASIGREIYGYTF
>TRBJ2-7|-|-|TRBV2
TGTGCCAGCAGTGACCTCTTCTACGAGCAGTACTTC
CASSDLFYEQYF
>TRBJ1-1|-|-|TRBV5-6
TGTGCCAGCAGCCGGAACACTGAAGCTTTCTTT
CASSRNTEAFF
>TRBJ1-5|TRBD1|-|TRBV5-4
TGTGCCAGCAGCTTGGGGACAGGCCAGCCCCAGCATTTT
CASSLGTGQPQHF
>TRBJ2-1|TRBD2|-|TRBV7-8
TGTGCCAGCAGCCCCAGGACTAGCGGGGGGGCCGAGCAGTTCTTC
CASSPRTSGGAEQFF
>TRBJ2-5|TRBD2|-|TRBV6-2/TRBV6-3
TGTGCCAGCAGTTACTCGATGCGACTAGCGGGGAGCCAAGAGACCCAGTACTTC
CASSYSMRLAGSQETQYF
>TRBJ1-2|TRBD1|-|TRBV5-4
TGTGCCAGCAGCAAGCACGGGACAGATTATGGCTACACCTTC
CASSKHGTDYGYTF
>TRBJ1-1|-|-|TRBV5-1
TGCGCCAGCAGCTTGGGGGGGACACAAAACACTGAAGCTTTCTTT
CASSLGGTQNTEAFF
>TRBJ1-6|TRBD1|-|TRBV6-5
TGTGCCAGCAGCCCGGGGACAGTGTATTCACCCCTCCACTTT
CASSPGTVYSPLHF
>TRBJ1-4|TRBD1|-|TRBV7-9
TGTGCCAGCAGCGGTCCGGGACAGGGAGATGAAAAACTGTTTTTT
CASSGPGQGDEKLFF
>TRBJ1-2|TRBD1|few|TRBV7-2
TGTGCCAGCAGGAACCGCCCGCAGGGGGATGGCTACACCTTC
CASRNRPQGDGYTF
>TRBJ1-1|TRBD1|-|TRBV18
TGTGCCAGCTCACCTCGACAGGGGGCGAGGGAAGCTTTCTTT
CASSPRQGAREAFF
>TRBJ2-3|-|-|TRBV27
TGTGCCAGCAGTTTAGCTGCAGGGGCCGATACGCAGTATTTT
CASSLAAGADTQYF
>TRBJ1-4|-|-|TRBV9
TGTGCCAGCAGCGTAGGACAGAACAATGAAAAACTGTTTTTT
CASSVGQNNEKLFF
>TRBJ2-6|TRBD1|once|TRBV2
TGTGCCAGCAGCCCCGGGACAGGGAGAGGAGGGGCCAACGTCCTGACTTTC
CASSPGTGRGGANVLTF
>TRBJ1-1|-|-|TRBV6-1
TGTGCCAGCAGTGATACAGGTGAAGCTTTCTTT
CASSDTGEAFF
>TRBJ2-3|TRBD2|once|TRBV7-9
TGTGCCAGCAGCTCCCAAGCCTGGACTAGCGGAGGACCCGCTACGCAGTATTTT
CASSSQAWTSGGPATQYF
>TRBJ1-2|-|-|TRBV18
TGTGCCAGCTCACCCGACAGTAACTATGGCTACACCTTC
CASSPDSNYGYTF
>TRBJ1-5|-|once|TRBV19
TGTGCCAGTAGTATGGGTGGAGCCGCCAATCAGCCCCAGCATTTT
CASSMGGAANQPQHF
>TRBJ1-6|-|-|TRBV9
TGTGCCAGCAGCGTAGGTATAGAAACTTTATCTTCACCCCTCCACTTT
CASSVGIETLSSPLHF
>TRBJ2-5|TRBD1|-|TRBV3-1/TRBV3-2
TGTGCCAGCAGGCCGGGACAGGGGAAGGAGACCCAGTACTTC
CASRPGQGKETQYF
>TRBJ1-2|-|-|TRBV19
TGTGCCAGTAGTATCGGGCAGGGTTCGCTCTATGGCTACACCTTC
CASSIGQGSLYGYTF
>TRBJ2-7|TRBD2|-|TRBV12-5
TGTGCTAGTGGTTTGGCCACCGAGGCGGGGGGTTGGTACGAGCAGTACTTC
CASGLATEAGGWYEQYF
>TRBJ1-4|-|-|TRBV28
TGTGCCAGCGGTAATACAGAGCTAACTAATGAAAAACTGTTTTTT
CASGNTELTNEKLFF
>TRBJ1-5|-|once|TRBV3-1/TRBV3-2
TGTGCCAGCAGCTTTTCGAACAGGGTCAATCAGCCCCAGCATTTT
CASSFSNRVNQPQHF
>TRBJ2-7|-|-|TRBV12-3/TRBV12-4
TGTGCCAGCAGGGACGGACTCTCCTACGAGCAGTACTTC
CASRDGLSYEQYF
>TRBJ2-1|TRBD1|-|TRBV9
TGTGCCAGCAGCGTAGACGACAGGGGCTCCTACAATGAGCAGTTCTTC
CASSVDDRGSYNEQFF
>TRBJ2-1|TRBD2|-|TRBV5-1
TGCGCCAGCAGCTCCCCGGAGCTAGCGGGGGCTGGGGAGCAGTTCTTC
CASSSPELAGAGEQFF
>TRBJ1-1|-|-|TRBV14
TGTGCCAGCAGCCAAGTCTGGGGGGGGAAGAACACTGAAGCTTTCTTT
CASSQVWGGKNTEAFF
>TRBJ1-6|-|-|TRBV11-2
TGTGCCAGCAGCCCAAATGGGGGCAGTTCACCCCTCCACTTT
CASSPNGGSSPLHF
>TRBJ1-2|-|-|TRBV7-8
TGTGCCAGCAGCTCTGACAGACTGATCTATGGCTACACCTTC
CASSSDRLIYGYTF
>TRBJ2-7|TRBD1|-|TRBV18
TGTGCCAGCTCCCCGACAGGGAGCTCCTACGAGCAGTACTTC
CASSPTGSSYEQYF
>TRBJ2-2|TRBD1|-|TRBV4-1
TGCGCCAGCAGCTCGGAAAGGGGACAGGGGGCAGGCGGGGAGCTGTTTTTT
CASSSERGQGAGGELFF
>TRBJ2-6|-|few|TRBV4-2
TGTGCCAGCAGCCAAGGGTACCTACAGGCCCGCTCTGGGGCCAACGTCCTGACTTTC
CASSQGYLQARSGANVLTF
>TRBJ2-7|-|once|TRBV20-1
TGCAGTGCTAGTCCCCGAGGTACAGCCTCAGGGGTCCTCTCCTACGAGCAGTACTTC
CSASPRGTASGVLSYEQYF
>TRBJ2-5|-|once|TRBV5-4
TGTGCCAGCAGCTTTAGCGGAAAAAAAGAGACCCAGTACTTC
CASSFSGKKETQYF
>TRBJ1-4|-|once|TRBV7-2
TGTGCCAGCAGTTTCGGGGGACTGAATGAAAAACTGTTTTTT
CASSFGGLNEKLFF
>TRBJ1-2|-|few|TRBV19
TGTGCCAGTAGCATACGGAGAGCTAACTATGGCTACACCTTC
CASSIRRANYGYTF
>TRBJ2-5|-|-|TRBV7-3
TGTGCCAGCTCCCCCGTCCCGGGGATCCAAGAGACCCAGTACTTC
CASSPVPGIQETQYF